These 6 T cell receptor beta chains came from one sample sequenced in a study of blood T cells in healthy people across ages. Through a sample-barcoded 5' primer and a J-beta primer mix, a second PCR was run for roughly 6 to 12 cycles. TCRdb reprocessed the 5' RACE reads via MiXCR and lists one record per CDR3 protein. This table holds hundreds of thousands of distinct CDR3 sequences, 21% found once. Sequences were obtained from blood. These receptor sequences come from a man between 65 and 79 years old in good health.

This clonotype was observed a handful of times. The J gene is TRBJ2-5, the V gene TRBV28, with 13 bases matching TRBD2. Matching the DNA end better, TRBJ2-7 makes the J call doubtful. The V gene's germline CDR1 is MDHEN and CDR2 SYDVKM. The CDR3 has 15 residues. The CDR3 bases are TGTGCCAGCAGTACTAGCGGGAGGGCCTCCTACGAGCAGTACTTC. Protein sequence: CASSTSGRASYEQYF.

About this clonotype: A read error is likely, as this CDR3 ends without the conserved phenylalanine or tryptophan. This rearrangement joins TRBV7-8 to TRBJ1-2, with D perhaps matching TRBD1 (6 bases). Trimming removed 5 bases at V and 5 bases at J, with 12 bases between. The CDR3 runs 13 residues. Per the germline V gene, CDR1 is SGHVS and CDR2 is FQNEAQ. The CDR3 loop is CASSQGQNYGYTL. The DNA of the CDR3 is TGTGCCAGCAGCCAGGGACAAAATTATGGCTACACCCTC.

The chain couples TRBV5-6 to TRBJ2-3; unclear D gene. The CDR3 runs to 14 residues. Germline V gene sequence: CDR1 SGHDT, CDR2 YYEEEE. V lost 1 base to trimming and J lost 0 bases, with 6 bases between them. CDR3 nucleotide sequence: TGTGCCAGCAGCTTGTTTTACAGCACAGATACGCAGTATTTT. Its translation: CASSLFYSTDTQYF.

The chain recombines TRBV15 with TRBJ1-6, with D perhaps TRBD1 (5 bases). V shed 2 bases and J shed 11 bases, with 22 bases lying between them. Per germline, CDR1 LNHNV and CDR2 YYDKDF (reference sequence). CDR3 length equals 17 residues. The CDR3, as DNA: TGTGCCACCAGCAGAAAGACGGGGGACCGGGTTTGGACACCCCTCCACTTT. This encodes CATSRKTGDRVWTPLHF.

The V gene is TRBV28, the J gene TRBJ2-2; D not resolved. V gave up 6 bases and J gave up 5 bases, with 10 bases separating them. Germline values: CDR1 MDHEN, CDR2 SYDVKM. The CDR3 totals 13 residues. The CDR3: CASRPGRTGELFF. CDR3 bases: TGTGCCAGCAGACCAGGAAGGACCGGGGAGCTGTTTTTT.

A few counts support this clonotype. The chain recombines TRBV5-1 with TRBJ2-2; TRBD2 is a possible D gene (6 bases). The CDR3 covers 15 residues. V shed 5 bases and J shed 3 bases, with 14 bases lying between them. The germline V gene has CDR1 SGHRS and CDR2 YFSETQ. The CDR3 protein is CASRTELAHTGELFF. In DNA form, the CDR3 reads TGCGCCAGCAGGACAGAACTAGCTCACACCGGGGAGCTGTTTTTT.